This paragraph covers one T cell receptor (beta chain) sequence. A junction boundary mismatches the germline segment, possibly from a read error. The entry originates in a study of T-cell reconstitution after alpha-beta-depleted transplantation in children. During its preparation, the TCRbeta library received unique molecular identifiers. MiXCR, applied by TCRdb to the PCR reads, yields one record per CDR3 protein. Among some 300,000 distinct CDR3 sequences listed, about a tenth were seen once. The CDR3 covers 15 residues. Germline V gene lookup returns CDR1 LNHNV and CDR2 YYDKDF (reference sequence).

V usage is TRBV15 and J usage is TRBJ2-7, with TRBD2 as a possible D gene (6 bases). The sample consisted of PBMCs from the stem cell graft donor, taken from the stem cell graft. The TCR comes from a human donor who donated a stem cell graft to a child with acute lymphoblastic leukemia. The CDR3 here is CATSRNSRDSYEHYF. CDR3 DNA sequence: TGTGCCACCAGCAGAAACAGCAGGGACTCCTACGAGCACTACTTC.